This is a list of T cell receptor beta chains from one sample in a study of T cell changes during pregnancy in multiple sclerosis. Sequencing used immunoSEQ multiplex PCR; TCRdb keeps in-frame clones, though not all of them. This sample has more than 90,000 clones, with more than 90% found just once. The sequencing used peripheral blood, collected in the second trimester of pregnancy. The origin of the receptors is a female donor with multiple sclerosis, enrolled in a pregnancy study. The CDR3 runs from the conserved cysteine through the conserved F or W. A D gene is named only where the DNA matches it firmly. The size field is filled for only some rows; it gives once, few, many or a size class.

DNA: TGTGCCAGCAGCTACGGACAGGGTAACGAGCAGTACTTC
CDR3: CASSYGQGNEQYF
V: TRBV5-4
size: once
J: TRBJ2-7
D: TRBD1

DNA: TGTGCCAGCAGTCCCCCAGGGCCGACTTACGAGCAGTACTTC
CDR3: CASSPPGPTYEQYF
V: TRBV25-1
size: NA
J: TRBJ2-7
D: NA

DNA: TGTGCCAGCAGCACGGCCAGGCAGACCACCGGGGAGCTGTTTTTT
CDR3: CASSTARQTTGELFF
V: TRBV5-4
size: NA
J: TRBJ2-2
D: NA

DNA: TGTGCCAGCAGCGTGGGGTACAGGGGGGCTATTCAGTACTTC
CDR3: CASSVGYRGAIQYF
V: TRBV9
size: NA
J: TRBJ2-4
D: TRBD1

DNA: TGTGCCAGCAGCTTGAGAGGGGGCGCGAACACTGAAGCTTTCTTT
CDR3: CASSLRGGANTEAFF
V: TRBV5-4
size: NA
J: TRBJ1-1
D: TRBD1

DNA: TGTGCCAGCAGTAGACAGGGGGCTTTCTATGGCTACACCTTC
CDR3: CASSRQGAFYGYTF
V: TRBV27
size: NA
J: TRBJ1-2
D: TRBD1

DNA: TGTGCCAGCAGCCATTCCCGGGGGAAGGACAATGAGCAGTTCTTC
CDR3: CASSHSRGKDNEQFF
V: TRBV4-2
size: NA
J: TRBJ2-1
D: NA

DNA: TGTGCCAGCCGAGGACAGGGGTCCTCACAAGCGGGCTACGAGCAGTACTTC
CDR3: CASRGQGSSQAGYEQYF
V: TRBV19
size: NA
J: TRBJ2-7
D: TRBD1

DNA: TGTGCCAGCAGTTACACGCTGACAGTCAACGAGCAGTACTTC
CDR3: CASSYTLTVNEQYF
V: TRBV6-5
size: NA
J: TRBJ2-7
D: NA

DNA: TGTGCCAGCAGCTTCGGGGACAGGGGGAGTGAAAAACTGTTTTTT
CDR3: CASSFGDRGSEKLFF
V: TRBV7-2
size: NA
J: TRBJ1-4
D: TRBD1

DNA: TGTGCCAGCACCATATGGACAGCTATGAACACTGAAGCTTTCTTT
CDR3: CASTIWTAMNTEAFF
V: TRBV5-6
size: few
J: TRBJ1-1
D: NA

DNA: TGTGCCAGCAGCTTAGATCTGGGACTAGCGGGCACAGATACGCAGTATTTT
CDR3: CASSLDLGLAGTDTQYF
V: TRBV11-2
size: once
J: TRBJ2-3
D: TRBD2

DNA: TGTGCCAGCAGTTACTCTACGGGTTCGAACACTGAAGCTTTCTTT
CDR3: CASSYSTGSNTEAFF
V: TRBV6-5
size: NA
J: TRBJ1-1
D: NA

DNA: TGCGCCAGCAGCTTGGGTAATCAGAGGGCGGCAGTTTCACCCCTCCACTTT
CDR3: CASSLGNQRAAVSPLHF
V: TRBV5-1
size: NA
J: TRBJ1-6
D: NA

DNA: TGTGCCAGCAGCCAACGGCTAACCGGACAGGGATCGTTACTAATCACTGAAGCTTTCTTT
CDR3: CASSQRLTGQGSLLITEAFF
V: TRBV14
size: NA
J: TRBJ1-1
D: TRBD1

DNA: TGTGCCAGCAGTTTATCGGCGGATAACTATGGCTACACCTTC
CDR3: CASSLSADNYGYTF
V: TRBV27
size: NA
J: TRBJ1-2
D: NA

DNA: TGTGCCAGCAGCTCGGACTTGTCTGACCAAGATACGCAGTATTTT
CDR3: CASSSDLSDQDTQYF
V: TRBV7-8
size: NA
J: TRBJ2-3
D: NA

DNA: TGTGCCAGTAGTACGACTAGCGGGAGAACCCATGAGCAGTTCTTC
CDR3: CASSTTSGRTHEQFF
V: TRBV19
size: NA
J: TRBJ2-1
D: TRBD2

DNA: TGTGCCAGCTCACAAGGGACAGTAGCTAACTATGGCTACACCTTC
CDR3: CASSQGTVANYGYTF
V: TRBV18
size: NA
J: TRBJ1-2
D: TRBD1

DNA: TGTGCCAGCAGCTTGGGAGGGGGCGCAGACTATGGCTACACCTTC
CDR3: CASSLGGGADYGYTF
V: TRBV5-6
size: NA
J: TRBJ1-2
D: TRBD1

DNA: TGTGCCAGCACAGAAATCGTAACCCTGAACACTGAAGCTTTCTTT
CDR3: CASTEIVTLNTEAFF
V: TRBV2
size: NA
J: TRBJ1-1
D: NA

DNA: TGTGCCAGCAGTTTAGACGGGTCAACTAATGAAAAACTGTTTTTT
CDR3: CASSLDGSTNEKLFF
V: TRBV27
size: NA
J: TRBJ1-4
D: NA

DNA: TGTGCCACCAGCTCAGAGGCGGGGGGAGGTGAAAAACTGTTTTTT
CDR3: CATSSEAGGGEKLFF
V: TRBV15
size: NA
J: TRBJ1-4
D: NA

DNA: TGTGCCAGTAGTCCCTCGGTCGGGGGAGCGGCTTTTAACTATGGCTACACCTTC
CDR3: CASSPSVGGAAFNYGYTF
V: TRBV19
size: NA
J: TRBJ1-2
D: NA

DNA: TGCAGCGTTGCGAGACAGGGAACTAATGAAAAACTGTTTTTT
CDR3: CSVARQGTNEKLFF
V: TRBV29-1
size: NA
J: TRBJ1-4
D: TRBD1

DNA: TGTGCCAGCAGCTTAGGGGCTTCTAGCGGGAGTGGGAATATCTACGAGCAGTACTTC
CDR3: CASSLGASSGSGNIYEQYF
V: TRBV7-6
size: NA
J: TRBJ2-7
D: TRBD2

DNA: TGTGCCAGCAGCCTACAGGGGAGCACTGAAGCTTTCTTT
CDR3: CASSLQGSTEAFF
V: TRBV5-8
size: NA
J: TRBJ1-1
D: TRBD1

DNA: TGTGCCAGTAGCTTACCGGGACAGGGATCAGATACGCAGTATTTT
CDR3: CASSLPGQGSDTQYF
V: TRBV19
size: NA
J: TRBJ2-3
D: TRBD1

DNA: TGCGCCAGCAGCCATCCGAGGGGACTAGCGTTCCGCAATGAGCAGTTCTTC
CDR3: CASSHPRGLAFRNEQFF
V: TRBV4-3
size: NA
J: TRBJ2-1
D: TRBD2

DNA: TGTGCCAGCAGCCAAGGACTATCCATATTGTCCGAGACCCAGTACTTC
CDR3: CASSQGLSILSETQYF
V: TRBV14
size: once
J: TRBJ2-5
D: NA

DNA: TGTGCCAGTAGTATAATGGACTCTCACGAGTACGAGCAGTACTTC
CDR3: CASSIMDSHEYEQYF
V: TRBV19
size: NA
J: TRBJ2-7
D: NA

DNA: TGTGCCAGTAGTATGAACAGATATAGCAATCAGCCCCAGCATTTT
CDR3: CASSMNRYSNQPQHF
V: TRBV19
size: NA
J: TRBJ1-5
D: NA

DNA: TGTGCCAGCAGCTTAGGTGGCGGGAGCTCCTACGAGCAGTACTTC
CDR3: CASSLGGGSSYEQYF
V: TRBV11-3
size: few
J: TRBJ2-7
D: TRBD2

DNA: TGTGCCAGCAGCAAGTGGTCTAGCGGGACCATAGCCAAAAACATTCAGTACTTC
CDR3: CASSKWSSGTIAKNIQYF
V: TRBV19
size: NA
J: TRBJ2-4
D: TRBD2

DNA: TGTGCCAGCAGCTTAGACCGGGGGACTAACTATGGCTACACCTTC
CDR3: CASSLDRGTNYGYTF
V: TRBV7-2
size: NA
J: TRBJ1-2
D: NA

DNA: TGTGCCAGTAAGGGTGACGAGAGGGGGCATCGAATTAAGTATGGCTACACCTTC
CDR3: CASKGDERGHRIKYGYTF
V: TRBV19
size: NA
J: TRBJ1-2
D: TRBD1

DNA: TGTGCCAGCAGCCGCACGGAAGGAGGGGATGAGCAGTTCTTC
CDR3: CASSRTEGGDEQFF
V: TRBV28
size: NA
J: TRBJ2-1
D: NA

DNA: TGTGCCAGCAGCTTAGCGAAACAGGGGGCCAATCAGCCCCAGCATTTT
CDR3: CASSLAKQGANQPQHF
V: TRBV7-6
size: once
J: TRBJ1-5
D: TRBD1

DNA: TGTGCCAGCAGGGAGCGTGGGGAGCAGTACTTC
CDR3: CASRERGEQYF
V: TRBV2
size: few
J: TRBJ2-7
D: NA

DNA: TGTGCCAGTTGGACTAGCGGGGACGAGCAGTTCTTC
CDR3: CASWTSGDEQFF
V: TRBV5-5
size: NA
J: TRBJ2-1
D: TRBD2

DNA: TGTGCCAGCAGCTCCACCATGCGCGAGCAGTACTTC
CDR3: CASSSTMREQYF
V: TRBV7-2
size: NA
J: TRBJ2-7
D: NA

DNA: TGTGCCAGCAGCTCGAGAGGCGGGAACACTGAAGCTTTCTTT
CDR3: CASSSRGGNTEAFF
V: TRBV7-3
size: NA
J: TRBJ1-1
D: NA

DNA: TGTGCCATCAGTGAAGTAGGAGTGGGACAGGGTGGGAGCAATGAGCAGTTCTTC
CDR3: CAISEVGVGQGGSNEQFF
V: TRBV10-3
size: NA
J: TRBJ2-1
D: TRBD1

DNA: TGCGCCAGCAGCTTGGGCGGCCTTGAAGCTTTCTTT
CDR3: CASSLGGLEAFF
V: TRBV5-1
size: NA
J: TRBJ1-1
D: NA

DNA: TGCAGCGTTGAATGTGGGGATGGGACGGGAGGGCCTCCAGAGACCCAGTACTTC
CDR3: CSVECGDGTGGPPETQYF
V: TRBV29-1
size: NA
J: TRBJ2-5
D: TRBD2

DNA: TGTGCCAGCAGTTTTTGGGACAGGGCTGTCCAAGAGACCCAGTACTTC
CDR3: CASSFWDRAVQETQYF
V: TRBV28
size: NA
J: TRBJ2-5
D: TRBD1

DNA: TGTGCCAGCAGTTACGGTAGGGGACAGGATACGCAGTATTTT
CDR3: CASSYGRGQDTQYF
V: TRBV6-5
size: NA
J: TRBJ2-3
D: TRBD1

DNA: TGTGCAAGTCGCTTAGCTCCCTTTGCTAGCGGAGGGGAGACCCAGTACTTC
CDR3: CASRLAPFASGGETQYF
V: TRBV12-2
size: NA
J: TRBJ2-5
D: NA

DNA: TGTGCCAGCAGTTTAAGACAGGGGTGGCAGCCCCAGCATTTT
CDR3: CASSLRQGWQPQHF
V: TRBV28
size: NA
J: TRBJ1-5
D: TRBD1

DNA: TGTGCCTGGAGCGCGACTATATACGAGCAGTACTTC
CDR3: CAWSATIYEQYF
V: TRBV30
size: NA
J: TRBJ2-7
D: NA

DNA: TGTGCCAGCAGCTTGGCCGGAGGCAATCAGCCCCAGCATTTT
CDR3: CASSLAGGNQPQHF
V: TRBV5-6
size: NA
J: TRBJ1-5
D: NA

DNA: TGTGCCAGCAGGGAGACTAGCGGTCCCTACAATGAGCAGTTCTTC
CDR3: CASRETSGPYNEQFF
V: TRBV11-1
size: NA
J: TRBJ2-1
D: TRBD2

DNA: TGTGCCAGCAGCCTTGGACTTTCTAGCTCTGGAAACACCATATATTTT
CDR3: CASSLGLSSSGNTIYF
V: TRBV7-2
size: NA
J: TRBJ1-3
D: NA

DNA: TGTGCCAGCAGCTTGATCGGGGGAGGCTCTGGAAACACCATATATTTT
CDR3: CASSLIGGGSGNTIYF
V: TRBV5-4
size: NA
J: TRBJ1-3
D: NA